This T cell receptor beta chain was profiled in a study of T cell responses to AZD1222 COVID-19 vaccine. Overall study findings and caveats: As reported, nearly half of all spike-specific TCRs target variant regions that are unmutated. The repertoires were collected only after the peak T cell response. Mostly white British, mostly female donors; authors suggested clonal diversity may be underestimated.

Trimming removed 2 bases at V and 0 bases at J, with 14 bases between. CDR1 is LNHDA, CDR2 SQIVND, per germline (reference sequence). CDR3 size: 17 residues. A note on this clone: Its cognate antigen is unknown.

Sequencing used immunoSEQ multiplex PCR; TCRdb keeps in-frame clones, though not all of them. The sample has fewer than 110,000 clones; over 80% are singletons. This TCR was sampled from an adult who received the AZD1222 COVID-19 vaccine. V usage is TRBV19 and J usage is TRBJ1-5; D unclear. This specimen consisted of peripheral blood, obtained 28 days after the second AZD1222 dose. DNA for the CDR3: TGTGCCAGTAGTATATACTCGGCTACCTATAGCAATCAGCCCCAGCATTTT. The encoded protein is CASSIYSATYSNQPQHF. Filled out from reference TRBV19 and TRBJ1-5, the complete variable domain reads DGGITQSPKYLFRKEGQNVTLSCEQNLNHDAMYWYRQDPGQGLRLIYYSQIVNDFQKGDIAEGYSVSREKKESFPLTVTSAQKNPTAFYLCASSIYSATYSNQPQHFGDGTRLSIL.